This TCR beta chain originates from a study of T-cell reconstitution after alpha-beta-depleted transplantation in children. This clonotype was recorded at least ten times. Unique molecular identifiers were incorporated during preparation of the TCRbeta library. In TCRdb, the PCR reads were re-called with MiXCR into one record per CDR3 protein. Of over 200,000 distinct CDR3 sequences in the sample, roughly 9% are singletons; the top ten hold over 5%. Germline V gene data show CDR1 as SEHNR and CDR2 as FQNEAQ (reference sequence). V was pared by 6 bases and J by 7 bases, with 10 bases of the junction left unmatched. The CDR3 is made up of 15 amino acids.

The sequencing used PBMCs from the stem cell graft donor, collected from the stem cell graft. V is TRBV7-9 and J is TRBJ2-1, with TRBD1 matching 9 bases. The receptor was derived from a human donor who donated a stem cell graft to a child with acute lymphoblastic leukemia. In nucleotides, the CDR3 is TGTGCCAGCAGAGAAAGACAGGGGGGCTTTAATGAGCAGTTCTTC. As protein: CASRERQGGFNEQFF.